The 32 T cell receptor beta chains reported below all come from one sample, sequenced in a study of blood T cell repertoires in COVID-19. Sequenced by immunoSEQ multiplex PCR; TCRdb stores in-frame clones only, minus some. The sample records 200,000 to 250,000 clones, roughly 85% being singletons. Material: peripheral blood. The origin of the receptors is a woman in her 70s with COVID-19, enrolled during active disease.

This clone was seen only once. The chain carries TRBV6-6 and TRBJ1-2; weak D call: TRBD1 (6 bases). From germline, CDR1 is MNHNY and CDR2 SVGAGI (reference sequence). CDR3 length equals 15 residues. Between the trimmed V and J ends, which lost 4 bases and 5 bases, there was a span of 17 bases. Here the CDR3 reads CASSSENRVLYGYTF. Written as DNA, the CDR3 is TGTGCCAGCAGTTCAGAGAACAGGGTCCTTTATGGCTACACCTTC.

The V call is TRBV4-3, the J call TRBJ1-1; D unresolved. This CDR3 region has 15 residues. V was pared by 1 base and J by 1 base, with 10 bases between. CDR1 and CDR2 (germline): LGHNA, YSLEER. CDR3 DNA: TGCGCCAGCAGCCAAGTCTCAGGCCGGAACACTGAAGCTTTCTTT. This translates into CASSQVSGRNTEAFF.

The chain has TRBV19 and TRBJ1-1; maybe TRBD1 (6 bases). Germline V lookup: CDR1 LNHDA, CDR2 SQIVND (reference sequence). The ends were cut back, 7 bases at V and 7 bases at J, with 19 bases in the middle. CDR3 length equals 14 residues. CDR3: CASTHPGGGVEAFF. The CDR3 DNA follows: TGTGCCAGTACCCACCCCGGCGGGGGCGTTGAAGCTTTCTTT.

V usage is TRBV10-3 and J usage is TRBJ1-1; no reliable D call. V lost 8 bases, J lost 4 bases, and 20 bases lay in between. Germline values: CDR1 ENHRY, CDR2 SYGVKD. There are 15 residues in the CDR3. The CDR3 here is CAIQQGPLGSTEAFF. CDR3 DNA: TGTGCCATCCAACAAGGACCTCTAGGGAGCACTGAAGCTTTCTTT.

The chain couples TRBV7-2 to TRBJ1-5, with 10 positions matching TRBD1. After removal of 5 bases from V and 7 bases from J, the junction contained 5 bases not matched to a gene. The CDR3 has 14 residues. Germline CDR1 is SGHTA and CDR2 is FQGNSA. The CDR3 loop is CASSRTGGGQPQHF. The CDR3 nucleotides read TGTGCCAGCAGCCGGACAGGGGGAGGACAGCCCCAGCATTTT. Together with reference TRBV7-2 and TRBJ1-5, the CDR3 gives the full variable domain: GAGVSQSPSNKVTEKGKDVELRCDPISGHTALYWYRQSLGQGLEFLIYFQGNSAPDKSGLPSDRFSAERTGGSVSTLTIQRTQQEDSAVYLCASSRTGGGQPQHFGDGTRLSIL.

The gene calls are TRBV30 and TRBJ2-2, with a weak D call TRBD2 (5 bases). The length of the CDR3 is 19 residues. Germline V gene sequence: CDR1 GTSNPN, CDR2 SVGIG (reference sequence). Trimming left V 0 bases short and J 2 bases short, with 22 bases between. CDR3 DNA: TGTGCCTGGAGTGTACGCTGGGGAAGCGGAGTGGCCAACACCGGGGAGCTGTTTTTT. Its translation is CAWSVRWGSGVANTGELFF.

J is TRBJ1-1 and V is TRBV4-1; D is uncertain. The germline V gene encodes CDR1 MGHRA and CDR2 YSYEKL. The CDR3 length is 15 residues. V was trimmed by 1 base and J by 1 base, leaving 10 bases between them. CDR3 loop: CASSQVGQKNTEAFF. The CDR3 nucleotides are TGCGCCAGCAGCCAAGTGGGCCAAAAGAACACTGAAGCTTTCTTT.

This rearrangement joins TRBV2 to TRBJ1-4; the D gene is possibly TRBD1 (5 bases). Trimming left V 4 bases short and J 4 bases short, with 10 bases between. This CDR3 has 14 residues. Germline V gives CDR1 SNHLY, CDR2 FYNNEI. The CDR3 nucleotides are TGTGCCAGCAGTGGGCCGGGACTTAATGAAAAACTGTTTTTT. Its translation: CASSGPGLNEKLFF.

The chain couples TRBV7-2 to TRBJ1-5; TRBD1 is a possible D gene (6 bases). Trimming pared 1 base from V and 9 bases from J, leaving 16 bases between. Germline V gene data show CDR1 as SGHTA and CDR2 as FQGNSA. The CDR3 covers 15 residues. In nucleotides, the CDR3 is TGTGCCAGCAGCTTAGGCCAGGTGGGAGGGGGGCCCCAGCATTTT. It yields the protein CASSLGQVGGGPQHF. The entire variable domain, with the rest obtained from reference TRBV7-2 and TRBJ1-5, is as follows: GAGVSQSPSNKVTEKGKDVELRCDPISGHTALYWYRQSLGQGLEFLIYFQGNSAPDKSGLPSDRFSAERTGGSVSTLTIQRTQQEDSAVYLCASSLGQVGGGPQHFGDGTRLSIL.

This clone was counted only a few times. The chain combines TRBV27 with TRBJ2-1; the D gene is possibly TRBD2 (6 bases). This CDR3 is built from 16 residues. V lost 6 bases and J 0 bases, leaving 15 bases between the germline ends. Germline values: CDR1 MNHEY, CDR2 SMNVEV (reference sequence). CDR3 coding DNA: TGTGCCAGCAGATATAATAGCGGAGCCTCCTACAATGAGCAGTTCTTC. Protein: CASRYNSGASYNEQFF.

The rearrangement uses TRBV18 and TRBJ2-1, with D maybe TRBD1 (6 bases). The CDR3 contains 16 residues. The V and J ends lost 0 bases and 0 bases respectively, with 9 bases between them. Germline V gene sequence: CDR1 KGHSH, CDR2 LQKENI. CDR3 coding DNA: TGTGCCAGCTCACCACCCAGCAGGGGCTCCTACAATGAGCAGTTCTTC. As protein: CASSPPSRGSYNEQFF.

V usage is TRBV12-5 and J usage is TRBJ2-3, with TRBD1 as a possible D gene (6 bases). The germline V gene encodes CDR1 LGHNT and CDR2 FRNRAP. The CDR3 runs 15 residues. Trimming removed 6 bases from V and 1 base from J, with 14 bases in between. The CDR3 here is CASGPDRTRTDTQYF. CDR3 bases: TGTGCTAGTGGCCCCGACAGGACCCGCACAGATACGCAGTATTTT.

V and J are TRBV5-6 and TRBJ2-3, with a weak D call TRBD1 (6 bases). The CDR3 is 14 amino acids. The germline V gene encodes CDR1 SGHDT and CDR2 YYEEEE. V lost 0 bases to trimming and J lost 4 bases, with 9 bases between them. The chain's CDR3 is CASSLGQAPDTQYF. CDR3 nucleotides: TGTGCCAGCAGCTTGGGACAGGCCCCAGATACGCAGTATTTT. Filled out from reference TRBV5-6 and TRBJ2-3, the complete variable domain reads DAGVTQSPTHLIKTRGQQVTLRCSPKSGHDTVSWYQQALGQGPQFIFQYYEEEERQRGNFPDRFSGHQFPNYSSELNVNALLLGDSALYLCASSLGQAPDTQYFGPGTRLTVL.

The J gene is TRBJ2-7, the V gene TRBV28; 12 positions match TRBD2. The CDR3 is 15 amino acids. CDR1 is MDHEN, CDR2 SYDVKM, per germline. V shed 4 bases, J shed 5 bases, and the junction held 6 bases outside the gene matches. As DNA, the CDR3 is TGTGCCAGCAGTTCACTAGCGGGAGGTGGTGACGAGCAGTACTTC. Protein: CASSSLAGGGDEQYF.

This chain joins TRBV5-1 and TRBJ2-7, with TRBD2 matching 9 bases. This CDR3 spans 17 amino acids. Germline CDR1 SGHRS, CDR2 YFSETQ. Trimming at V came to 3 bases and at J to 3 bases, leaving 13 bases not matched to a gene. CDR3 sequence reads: CASSSTGGSGSRYEQYF. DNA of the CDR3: TGCGCCAGCAGCTCGACCGGAGGTAGCGGGAGTCGCTACGAGCAGTACTTC.

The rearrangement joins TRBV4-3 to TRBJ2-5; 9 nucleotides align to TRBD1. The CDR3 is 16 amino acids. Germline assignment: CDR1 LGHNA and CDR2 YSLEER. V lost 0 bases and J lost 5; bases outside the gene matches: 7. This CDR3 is CASSQDWAGTGETQYF. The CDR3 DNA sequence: TGCGCCAGCAGCCAAGATTGGGCAGGGACAGGGGAGACCCAGTACTTC.

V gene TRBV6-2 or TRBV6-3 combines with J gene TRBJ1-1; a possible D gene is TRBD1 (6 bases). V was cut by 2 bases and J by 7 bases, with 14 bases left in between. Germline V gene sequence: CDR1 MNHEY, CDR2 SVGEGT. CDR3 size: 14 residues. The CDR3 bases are TGTGCCAGCAGTTACGTGGACAGAGGGTATGAAGCTTTCTTT. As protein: CASSYVDRGYEAFF.

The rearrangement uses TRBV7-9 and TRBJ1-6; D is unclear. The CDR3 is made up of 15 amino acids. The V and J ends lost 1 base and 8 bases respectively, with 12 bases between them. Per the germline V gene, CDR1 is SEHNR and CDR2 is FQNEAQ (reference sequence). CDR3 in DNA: TGTGCCAGCAGCTTAGATGGGCAGAGGGATTCACCCCTCCACTTT. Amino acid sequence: CASSLDGQRDSPLHF.

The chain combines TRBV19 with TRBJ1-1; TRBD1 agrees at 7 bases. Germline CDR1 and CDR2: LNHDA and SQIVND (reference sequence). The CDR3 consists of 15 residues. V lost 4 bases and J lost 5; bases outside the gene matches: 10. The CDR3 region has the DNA TGTGCCAGTAGTAGGGACAGACCGGTGAGGACTGAAGCTTTCTTT. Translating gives CASSRDRPVRTEAFF.

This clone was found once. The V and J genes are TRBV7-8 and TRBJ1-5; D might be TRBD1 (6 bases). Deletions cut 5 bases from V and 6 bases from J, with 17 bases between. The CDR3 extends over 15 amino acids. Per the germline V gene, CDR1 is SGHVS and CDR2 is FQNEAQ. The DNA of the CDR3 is TGTGCCAGCAGCCCCCCCGGGGGGCAGGGTCAGCCCCAGCATTTT. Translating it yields CASSPPGGQGQPQHF. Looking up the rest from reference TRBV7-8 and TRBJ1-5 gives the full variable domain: GAGVSQSPRYKVAKRGQDVALRCDPISGHVSLFWYQQALGQGPEFLTYFQNEAQLDKSGLPSDRFFAERPEGSVSTLKIQRTQQEDSAVYLCASSPPGGQGQPQHFGDGTRLSIL.

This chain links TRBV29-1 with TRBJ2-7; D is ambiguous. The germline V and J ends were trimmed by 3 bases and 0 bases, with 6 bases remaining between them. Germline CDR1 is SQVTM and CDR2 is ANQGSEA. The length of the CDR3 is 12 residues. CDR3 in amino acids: CSVETTSYEQYF. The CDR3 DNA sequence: TGCAGCGTTGAGACAACCTCCTACGAGCAGTACTTC.

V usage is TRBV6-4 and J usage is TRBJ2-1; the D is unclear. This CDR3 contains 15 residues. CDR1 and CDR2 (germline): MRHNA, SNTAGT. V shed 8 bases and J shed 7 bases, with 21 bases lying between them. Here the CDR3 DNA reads TGTGCCAGCGCCAGTCTCAACGCCGCGGCTAATGAGCAGTTCTTC. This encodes CASASLNAAANEQFF.

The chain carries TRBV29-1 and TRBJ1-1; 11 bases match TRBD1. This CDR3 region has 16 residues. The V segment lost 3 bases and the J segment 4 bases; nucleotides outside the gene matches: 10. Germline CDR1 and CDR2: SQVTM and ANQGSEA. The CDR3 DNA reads TGCAGCGTTGATACAAGTGGGACAGGGGGTCTCACTGAAGCTTTCTTT. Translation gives CSVDTSGTGGLTEAFF.

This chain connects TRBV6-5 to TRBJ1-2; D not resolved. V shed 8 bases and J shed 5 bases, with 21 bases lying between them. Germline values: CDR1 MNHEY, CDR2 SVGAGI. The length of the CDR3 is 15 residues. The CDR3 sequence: CASSPIGRETYGYTF. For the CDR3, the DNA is TGTGCCAGCTCACCGATCGGTAGGGAGACGTATGGCTACACCTTC.

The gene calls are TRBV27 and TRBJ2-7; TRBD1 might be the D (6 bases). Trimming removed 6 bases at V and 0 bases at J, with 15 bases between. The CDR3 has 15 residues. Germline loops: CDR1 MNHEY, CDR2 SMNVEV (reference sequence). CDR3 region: CASRLTGLSSYEQYF. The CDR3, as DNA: TGTGCCAGCAGACTTACAGGGCTGAGCTCCTACGAGCAGTACTTC.

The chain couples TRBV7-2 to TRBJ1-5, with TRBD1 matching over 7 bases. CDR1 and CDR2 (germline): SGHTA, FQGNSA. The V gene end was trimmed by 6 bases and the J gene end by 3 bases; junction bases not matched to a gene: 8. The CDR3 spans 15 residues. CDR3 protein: CASRTSGQTNQPQHF. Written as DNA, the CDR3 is TGTGCCAGCAGGACGTCGGGACAGACCAATCAGCCCCAGCATTTT.

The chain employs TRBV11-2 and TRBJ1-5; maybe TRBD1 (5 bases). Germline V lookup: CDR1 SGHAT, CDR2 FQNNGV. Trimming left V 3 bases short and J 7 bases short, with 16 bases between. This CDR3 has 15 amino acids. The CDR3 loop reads CASSLGPSGGQPQHF. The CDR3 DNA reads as TGTGCCAGCAGCTTGGGGCCCTCGGGAGGCCAGCCCCAGCATTTT.

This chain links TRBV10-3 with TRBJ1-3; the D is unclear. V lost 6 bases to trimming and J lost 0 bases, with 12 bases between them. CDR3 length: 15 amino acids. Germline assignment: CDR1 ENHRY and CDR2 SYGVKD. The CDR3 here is CAISPRDFSGNTIYF. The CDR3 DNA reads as TGTGCCATCAGCCCGAGGGATTTCTCTGGAAACACCATATATTTT.

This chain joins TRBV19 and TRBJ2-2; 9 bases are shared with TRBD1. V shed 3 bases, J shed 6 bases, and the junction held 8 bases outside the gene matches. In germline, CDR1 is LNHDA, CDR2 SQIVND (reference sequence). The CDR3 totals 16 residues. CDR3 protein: CASSIWSGQGPGELFF. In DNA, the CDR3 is TGTGCCAGTAGTATTTGGTCGGGACAGGGTCCCGGGGAGCTGTTTTTT.

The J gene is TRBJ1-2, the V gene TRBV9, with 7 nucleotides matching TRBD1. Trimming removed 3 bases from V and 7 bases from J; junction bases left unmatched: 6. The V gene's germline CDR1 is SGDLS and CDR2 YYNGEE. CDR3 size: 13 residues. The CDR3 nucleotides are TGTGCCAGCAGCGCCCAGGGGGTGGTTGGCTACACCTTC. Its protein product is CASSAQGVVGYTF.

This chain's CDR3 is CASSTATNEKLFF. Here the CDR3 DNA reads TGCGCCAGCAGCACAGCAACTAATGAAAAACTGTTTTTT. The J gene is TRBJ1-4, the V gene TRBV5-1; D remains unclear. CDR3 size: 13 residues. V was shortened by 4 bases and J by 0 bases, with 4 bases between the two germline ends. Germline values: CDR1 SGHRS, CDR2 YFSETQ.

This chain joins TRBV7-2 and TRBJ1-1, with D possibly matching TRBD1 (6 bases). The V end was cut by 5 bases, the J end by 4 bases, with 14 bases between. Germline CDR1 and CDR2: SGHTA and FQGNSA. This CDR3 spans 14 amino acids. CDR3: CASSRYRESTEAFF. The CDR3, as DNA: TGTGCCAGCAGCCGCTACAGGGAGAGCACTGAAGCTTTCTTT.